This record looks at one TCR beta chain sequence and its context. V was pared by 3 bases and J by 2 bases, with 4 bases of the junction left unmatched. Germline lookup yields CDR1 SGHNT and CDR2 YYREEE (reference sequence). The CDR3 contains 15 residues. The record originates from a study of shared clonotypes between healthy human individuals. Generated by immunoSEQ multiplex PCR, the TCRdb table keeps only in-frame clones and is missing some. This repertoire shows roughly 500,000 clones, 70% to 80% found once; its top ten account for around 12%. The sequence derives from a middle-aged woman in good health. Some clones in this sample may be carry-over from other donors' samples. The specimen sequenced was PBMCs. The J gene is TRBJ2-2, the V gene TRBV5-4, with TRBD1 matching over 7 bases. CDR3 residues: CASSSGTENTGELFF. In DNA, the CDR3 is TGTGCCAGCAGCTCCGGGACAGAAAACACCGGGGAGCTGTTTTTT. The variable domain in full, completed from reference TRBV5-4 and TRBJ2-2, reads ETGVTQSPTHLIKTRGQQVTLRCSSQSGHNTVSWYQQALGQGPQFIFQYYREEENGRGNFPPRFSGLQFPNYSSELNVNALELDDSALYLCASSSGTENTGELFFGEGSRLTVL.